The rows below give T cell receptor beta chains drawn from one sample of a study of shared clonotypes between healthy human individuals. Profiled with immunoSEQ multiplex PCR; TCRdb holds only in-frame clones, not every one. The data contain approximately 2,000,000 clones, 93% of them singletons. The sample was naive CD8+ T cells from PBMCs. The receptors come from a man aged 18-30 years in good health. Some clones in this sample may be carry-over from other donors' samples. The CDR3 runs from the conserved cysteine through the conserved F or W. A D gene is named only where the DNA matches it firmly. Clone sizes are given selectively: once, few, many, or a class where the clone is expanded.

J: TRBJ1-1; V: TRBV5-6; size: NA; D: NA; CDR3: CASSPPRGGTTEAFF; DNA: TGTGCCAGCAGCCCGCCGCGTGGGGGAACGACTGAAGCTTTCTTT
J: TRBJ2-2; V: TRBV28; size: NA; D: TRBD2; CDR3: CASSFPPRTSGTGELFF; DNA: TGTGCCAGCAGTTTCCCACCCCGGACTAGCGGAACCGGGGAGCTGTTTTTT
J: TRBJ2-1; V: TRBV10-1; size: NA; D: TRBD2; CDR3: CASSGGVNNEQFF; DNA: TGCGCCAGCAGCGGGGGGGTCAACAATGAGCAGTTCTTC
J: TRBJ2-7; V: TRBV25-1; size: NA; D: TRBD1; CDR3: CASSVGDRGFPYEQYF; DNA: TGTGCCAGCAGTGTGGGTGACAGGGGGTTCCCCTACGAGCAGTACTTC
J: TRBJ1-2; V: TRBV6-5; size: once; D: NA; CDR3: CASRSAGPGAHGYTF; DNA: TGTGCCAGCAGATCCGCAGGGCCTGGCGCTCATGGCTACACCTTC
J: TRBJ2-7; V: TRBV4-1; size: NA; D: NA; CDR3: CASSQATGANEQYF; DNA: TGCGCCAGCAGCCAAGCGACCGGGGCCAACGAGCAGTACTTC
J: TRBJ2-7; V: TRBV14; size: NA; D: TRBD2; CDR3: CASRASGSVEQYF; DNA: TGTGCCAGCAGGGCTAGCGGGAGCGTCGAGCAGTACTTC
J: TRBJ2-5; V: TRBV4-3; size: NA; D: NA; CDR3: CASSQEGKETQYF; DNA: TGCGCCAGCAGCCAAGAAGGGAAGGAGACCCAGTACTTC
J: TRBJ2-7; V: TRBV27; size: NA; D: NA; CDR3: CASSSRTDRIPYEQYF; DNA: TGTGCCAGCAGTTCCCGGACGGATCGAATCCCCTACGAGCAGTACTTC
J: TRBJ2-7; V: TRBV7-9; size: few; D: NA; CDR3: CASSLGYYEQYF; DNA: TGTGCCAGCAGCTTAGGATATTACGAGCAGTACTTC
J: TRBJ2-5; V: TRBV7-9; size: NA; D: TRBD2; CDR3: CASSSASGSETQYF; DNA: TGTGCCAGCAGCTCTGCTAGCGGGAGTGAGACCCAGTACTTC
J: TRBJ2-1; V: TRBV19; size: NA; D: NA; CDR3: CASSIVGESHNEQFF; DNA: TGTGCCAGTAGTATTGTAGGGGAGTCCCACAATGAGCAGTTCTTC
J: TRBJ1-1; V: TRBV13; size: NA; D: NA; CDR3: CASSPSLGRDTEAFF; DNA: TGTGCCAGCAGCCCCTCTTTAGGGCGGGACACTGAAGCTTTCTTT
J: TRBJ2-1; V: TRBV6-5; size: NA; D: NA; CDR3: CASSAGSYNEQFF; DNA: TGTGCCAGCAGCGCCGGATCCTACAATGAGCAGTTCTTC
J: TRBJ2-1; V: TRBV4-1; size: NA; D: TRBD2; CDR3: CASSQVGAGGHEQFF; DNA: TGCGCCAGCAGCCAAGTTGGAGCGGGAGGACATGAGCAGTTCTTC
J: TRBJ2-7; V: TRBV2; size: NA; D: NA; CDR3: CVFRGSASYEQYF; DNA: TGTGTGTTTAGGGGTTCTGCCTCCTACGAGCAGTACTTC
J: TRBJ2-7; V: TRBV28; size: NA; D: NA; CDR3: CASSPPGPSYEQYF; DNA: TGTGCCAGCAGTCCCCCCGGGCCCTCCTACGAGCAGTACTTC
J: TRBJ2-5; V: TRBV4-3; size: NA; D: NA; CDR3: CASSQDRAGLEETQYF; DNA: TGCGCCAGCAGCCAAGATCGGGCAGGGCTGGAAGAGACCCAGTACTTC
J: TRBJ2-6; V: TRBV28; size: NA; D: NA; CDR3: CASSSPRVSGANVLTF; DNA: TGTGCCAGCAGTTCGCCCAGGGTGTCCGGGGCCAACGTCCTGACTTTC
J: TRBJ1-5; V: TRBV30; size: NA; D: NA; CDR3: CAWSGITRGEGNQPQHF; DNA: TGTGCCTGGAGTGGCATCACAAGGGGAGAGGGCAATCAGCCCCAGCATTTT
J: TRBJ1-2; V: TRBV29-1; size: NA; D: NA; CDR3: CSVSGQIAEYGYGYTF; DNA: TGCAGCGTTTCAGGACAGATAGCCGAATATGGGTATGGCTACACCTTC
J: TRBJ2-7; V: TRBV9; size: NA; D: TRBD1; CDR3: CASSAGDRGHEQYF; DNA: TGTGCCAGCAGCGCGGGGGACAGGGGCCACGAGCAGTACTTC
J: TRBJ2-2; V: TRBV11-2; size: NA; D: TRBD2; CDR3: CASSLASGLANTGELFF; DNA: TGTGCCAGCAGCTTGGCTAGCGGGCTTGCGAACACCGGGGAGCTGTTTTTT
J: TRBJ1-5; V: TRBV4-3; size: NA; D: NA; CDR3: CASSQDTSNQPQHF; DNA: TGCGCCAGCAGCCAAGACACTAGCAATCAGCCCCAGCATTTT
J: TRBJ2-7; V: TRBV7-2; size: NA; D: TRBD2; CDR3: CASSSRPALAGVPEQYF; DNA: TGTGCCAGCAGCTCCCGCCCCGCACTAGCGGGAGTACCCGAGCAGTACTTC
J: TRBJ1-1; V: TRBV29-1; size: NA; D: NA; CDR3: CGASLGTEAFF; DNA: TGCGGTGCCTCTTTGGGTACTGAAGCTTTCTTT
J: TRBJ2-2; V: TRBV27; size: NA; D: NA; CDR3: CASSLGASGNTGELFF; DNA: TGTGCCAGCAGCCTAGGGGCCAGCGGGAACACCGGGGAGCTGTTTTTT
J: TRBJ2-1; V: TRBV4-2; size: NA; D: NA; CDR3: CASSGASNEQFF; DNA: TGTGCCAGCAGTGGGGCATCCAATGAGCAGTTCTTC
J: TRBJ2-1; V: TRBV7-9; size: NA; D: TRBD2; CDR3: CASSLVEGGPGNEQFF; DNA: TGTGCCAGCAGCTTAGTAGAGGGAGGGCCGGGTAATGAGCAGTTCTTC
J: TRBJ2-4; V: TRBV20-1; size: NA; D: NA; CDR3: CSGGENIQYF; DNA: TGCAGTGGGGGGGAAAACATTCAGTACTTC
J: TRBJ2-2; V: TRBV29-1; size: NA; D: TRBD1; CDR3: CSVVQGAGTGELFF; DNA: TGCAGCGTTGTACAGGGGGCGGGCACCGGGGAGCTGTTTTTT
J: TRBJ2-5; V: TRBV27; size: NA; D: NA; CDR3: CASSLSAGGETQYF; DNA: TGTGCCAGCAGTTTATCCGCGGGTGGGGAGACCCAGTACTTC
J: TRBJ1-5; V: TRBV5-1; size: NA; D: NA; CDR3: CASSLGNGPNQPQHF; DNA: TGCGCCAGCAGCTTGGGGAACGGACCGAATCAGCCCCAGCATTTT
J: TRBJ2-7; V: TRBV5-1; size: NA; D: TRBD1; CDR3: CASSFTGGHEQYF; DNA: TGCGCCAGCAGCTTCACAGGGGGCCACGAGCAGTACTTC
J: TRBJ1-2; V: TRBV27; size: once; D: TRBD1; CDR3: CASSLGQGAYYGYTF; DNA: TGTGCCAGCAGTTTGGGACAGGGGGCTTACTATGGCTACACCTTC
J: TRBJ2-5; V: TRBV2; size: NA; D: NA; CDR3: CASCQVLAETQYF; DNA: TGTGCCAGCTGCCAGGTATTAGCAGAGACCCAGTACTTC
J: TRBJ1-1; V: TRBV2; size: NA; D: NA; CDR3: CASSESPVNTEAFF; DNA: TGTGCCAGCAGTGAATCCCCGGTGAACACTGAAGCTTTCTTT
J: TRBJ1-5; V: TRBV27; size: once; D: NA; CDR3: CASSLSPVNQPQHF; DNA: TGTGCCAGCAGTTTATCCCCCGTCAATCAGCCCCAGCATTTT
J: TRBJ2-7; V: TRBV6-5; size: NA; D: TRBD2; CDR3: CASSYSRLAAYEQYF; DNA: TGTGCCAGCAGTTACTCTCGGCTAGCGGCGTACGAGCAGTACTTC
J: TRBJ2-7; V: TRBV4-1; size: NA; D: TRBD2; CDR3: CASSQPARGRGILNEQYF; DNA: TGCGCCAGCAGCCAACCAGCTCGCGGGAGAGGGATACTGAATGAGCAGTACTTC
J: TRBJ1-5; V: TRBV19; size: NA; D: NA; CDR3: CASSISGSSNQPQHF; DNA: TGTGCCAGTAGTATATCAGGGAGTAGCAATCAGCCCCAGCATTTT
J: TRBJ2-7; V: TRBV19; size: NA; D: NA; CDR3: CASSIDLFGEQYF; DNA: TGTGCCAGTAGTATAGATCTCTTTGGTGAGCAGTACTTC
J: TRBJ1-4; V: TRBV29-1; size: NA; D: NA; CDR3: CSVGGTEDATNEKLFF; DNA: TGCAGCGTTGGGGGGACCGAGGATGCAACTAATGAAAAACTGTTTTTT
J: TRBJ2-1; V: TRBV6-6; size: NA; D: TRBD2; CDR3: CASSYLAGGTNEQFF; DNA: TGTGCCAGCAGTTACTTAGCGGGAGGGACCAATGAGCAGTTCTTC
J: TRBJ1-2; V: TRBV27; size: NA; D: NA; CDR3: CASSPTPVGNYGYTF; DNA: TGTGCCAGCAGTCCCACCCCGGTAGGGAACTATGGCTACACCTTC
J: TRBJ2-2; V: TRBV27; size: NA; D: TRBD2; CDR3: CASRREARSNTGELFF; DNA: TGTGCCAGCAGGCGGGAGGCAAGATCGAACACCGGGGAGCTGTTTTTT
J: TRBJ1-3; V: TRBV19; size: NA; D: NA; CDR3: CASLTGNGNTIYF; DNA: TGTGCCAGTCTCACAGGGAACGGAAACACCATATATTTT
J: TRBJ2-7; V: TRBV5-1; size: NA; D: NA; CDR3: CASSLSLRGRYEQYF; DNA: TGCGCCAGCAGCTTGTCTCTCCGGGGGCGCTACGAGCAGTACTTC
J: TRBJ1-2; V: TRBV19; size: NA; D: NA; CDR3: CASSADSPNFYGYTF; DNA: TGTGCCAGTAGTGCGGACAGTCCCAATTTCTATGGCTACACCTTC
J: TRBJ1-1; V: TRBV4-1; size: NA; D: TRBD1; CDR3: CASSLTRDRGRPEAFF; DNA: TGCGCCAGCAGTTTGACCCGGGACAGGGGGAGGCCTGAAGCTTTCTTT
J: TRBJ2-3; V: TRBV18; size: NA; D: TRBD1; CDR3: CASSPDRGITDTQYF; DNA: TGTGCCAGCTCACCCGACAGGGGAATCACAGATACGCAGTATTTT
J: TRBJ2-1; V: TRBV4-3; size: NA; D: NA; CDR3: CASSQDGGTLPLRQFF; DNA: TGCGCCAGCAGCCAAGATGGTGGGACTCTCCCTCTGCGTCAGTTCTTC
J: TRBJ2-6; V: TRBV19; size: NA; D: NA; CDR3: CASSYDSSGANVLTF; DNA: TGTGCCAGTAGCTATGACAGCTCTGGGGCCAACGTCCTGACTTTC
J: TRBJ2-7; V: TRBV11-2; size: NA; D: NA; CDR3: CASSSYDGTPGEQYF; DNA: TGTGCCAGCAGCTCCTACGACGGGACTCCCGGGGAGCAGTACTTC
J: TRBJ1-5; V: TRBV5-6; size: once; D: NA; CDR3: CASSLRGQQPQHF; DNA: TGTGCCAGCAGCTTGCGGGGGCAACAGCCCCAGCATTTT